This passage covers 26 T cell receptor beta chains from one sample sequenced in a study of tumor-infiltrating lymphocytes in primary liver carcinoma. Starting from around 0.45 ug of total RNA, TCR beta cDNA was produced with a primer in the constant region. It was through three nested multiplex PCR rounds of slightly modified ARM-PCR that TCR beta libraries arose. TRBV1-TRBV30 forward primers paired with a C-beta reverse primer drove the first two PCR rounds, about 10 cycles each. TCRdb called the multiplex PCR reads again in MiXCR, with one record for every CDR3 protein. The sample records about 300,000 distinct CDR3 sequences, 55% to 65% being singletons. Researchers drew blood RNA from unsorted whole blood and extracted germline DNA as well. The specimen was peripheral blood. The receptors originated from a man aged 40-55 years with primary liver carcinoma and hepatitis B virus infection.

This clonotype has only a few counts. The chain joins TRBV11-2 to TRBJ2-7, with D possibly matching TRBD2 (7 bases). This CDR3 has 15 residues. The germline V and J ends were trimmed by 5 bases and 0 bases, with 14 bases remaining between them. Germline loops: CDR1 SGHAT, CDR2 FQNNGV. The CDR3 bases are TGTGCCAGCAGCCTCGGCGGGGGCCCCTCCTACGAGCAGTACTTC. It encodes CASSLGGGPSYEQYF.

This clonotype showed up many times. V is TRBV5-6 and J is TRBJ2-3; D is ambiguous. The ends were cut back, 2 bases at V and 4 bases at J, with 8 bases in the middle. There are 13 residues in the CDR3. The germline V gene has CDR1 SGHDT and CDR2 YYEEEE. DNA for the CDR3: TGTGCCAGCAGCTTCCAGCGTGCAGATACGCAGTATTTT. Amino acid sequence: CASSFQRADTQYF.

Points on this clonotype: This sequence may be a read error, since a much larger clone differs from it by one base. CDR3 sequence reads: CSVSLRDRGTDTQYF. In DNA form, the CDR3 reads TGCAGCGTGTCCCTCCGGGACAGGGGCACAGATACGCAGTATTTT. The V and J genes are TRBV29-1 and TRBJ2-3; 9 bases are a match to TRBD1. J was trimmed by 1 base and V by 6 bases; bases with no gene match: 8. Germline CDR1 reads SQVTM; CDR2 reads ANQGSEA. This CDR3 is 15 amino acids long.

About this clonotype itself: This may come from a read error, since a much larger clone is one base off. The chain combines TRBV10-3 with TRBJ2-2; 7 bases align to TRBD1. This CDR3 has 17 amino acids. Germline V gene sequence: CDR1 ENHRY, CDR2 SYGVKD. The CDR3, as DNA: TGTGCCATCAGTGAACCTGGGACAGCTTTAAACACCGGGGAGCTGTTATTT. The encoded protein is CAISEPGTALNTGELLF.

This clonotype has a handful of counts. The V gene is TRBV30, the J gene TRBJ1-2; a weak D match, TRBD1 (5 bases). CDR3 size: 17 residues. Germline CDR1 reads GTSNPN; CDR2 reads SVGIG (reference sequence). V lost 5 bases and J 0 bases, leaving 22 bases between the germline ends. CDR3 in amino acids: CAWDGDRRKGSNYGYTF. The CDR3 nucleotides read TGTGCCTGGGACGGGGACCGGAGAAAGGGGTCTAACTATGGCTACACCTTC.

This clonotype was seen at least ten times. This rearrangement joins TRBV7-9 to TRBJ2-1, with TRBD2 as a possible D gene (5 bases). The CDR3 is 20 residues long. Trimming cost V 5 bases and J 4 bases, with 30 bases left between them. The germline V gene encodes CDR1 SEHNR and CDR2 FQNEAQ (reference sequence). Here the CDR3 reads CASSRRPTRGAPELYNEQFF. In DNA, the CDR3 is TGTGCCAGCAGCCGACGACCCACCCGGGGAGCGCCGGAACTATACAATGAGCAGTTCTTC.

As to this clonotype: A much larger clone is a single base away; this may be a read error. This chain uses TRBV6-2 or TRBV6-3 with TRBJ2-1; D remains ambiguous. CDR3 length: 13 residues. The V end lost 8 bases, the J end lost 7 bases, and 15 bases lay between the germline ends. Looked up from germline, CDR1 is MNHEY and CDR2 is SVGEGT. CDR3 in DNA: TGTGCCAGCTGTCTAATAACGCGGAATGAGCAGTTCTTC. This sequence encodes CASCLITRNEQFF.

Of note for this clonotype: A read error may explain this, as a much larger clone is one base away. The V call is TRBV4-2, the J call TRBJ2-5; no reliable D call. The V gene's germline CDR1 is LGHNA and CDR2 YNFKEQ. CDR3 length: 12 residues. CDR3 amino acids: CASSSEQETHYF. CDR3 bases: TGTGCCAGCAGCTCGGAACAAGAGACCCATTACTTC.

This clonotype was detected many times. This sequence joins TRBV6-6 and TRBJ2-2; 10 bases match TRBD1. This CDR3 has 14 residues. The junction had 4 bases not matched to a gene; V was cut back by 5 bases and J by 7 bases. From germline, CDR1 is MNHNY and CDR2 SVGAGI (reference sequence). The CDR3 DNA follows: TGTGCCAGCAGTAGGGACAGGGGAGACGGGGAGCTGTTTTTT. Its protein product is CASSRDRGDGELFF.

The chain couples TRBV5-6 to TRBJ1-2; D unclear. Deletions cut 3 bases from V and 2 bases from J, with 11 bases between. The CDR3 totals 14 residues. Germline assignment: CDR1 SGHDT and CDR2 YYEEEE. The DNA for the CDR3 is TGTGCCAGCAGCTCCTGGTCCTACAACTATGGCTACACCTTC. It specifies CASSSWSYNYGYTF.

The chain uses TRBV5-6 and TRBJ2-1; a weak D match, TRBD2 (6 bases). Deletions cut 1 base from V and 6 bases from J, with 20 bases between. Germline V gene data show CDR1 as SGHDT and CDR2 as YYEEEE. CDR3 length: 17 residues. CDR3 amino acids: CASSLFFRGSNGNEQFF. Written as DNA, the CDR3 is TGTGCCAGCAGCTTGTTCTTTCGGGGGTCTAACGGCAATGAGCAGTTCTTC. Full variable domain (missing parts from reference TRBV5-6 and TRBJ2-1): DAGVTQSPTHLIKTRGQQVTLRCSPKSGHDTVSWYQQALGQGPQFIFQYYEEEERQRGNFPDRFSGHQFPNYSSELNVNALLLGDSALYLCASSLFFRGSNGNEQFFGPGTRLTVL.

Concerning this clonotype: This may be a read error, as it is one base from a much larger clone. The rearrangement links TRBV6-5 to TRBJ2-7; TRBD2 matches at 11 bases. This CDR3 spans 15 amino acids. Germline V gives CDR1 MNHEY, CDR2 SVGAGI. The DNA for the CDR3 is TGTACCAGCAGGTCCGGGACTAGCGGATTTTACGAGCAGTACTTC. Residues: CTSRSGTSGFYEQYF.

As regards this clonotype: A much larger clonotype is one base distant, so this may be a read error. The rearrangement joins TRBV6-1 to TRBJ2-7; D perhaps matches TRBD1 (6 bases). The V gene lost 4 bases and the J gene lost 2 bases, with 12 bases spanning the gap. From germline, CDR1 is MNHNS and CDR2 SASEGT. The CDR3 is 14 amino acids. CDR3 DNA sequence: TGTGCCAGCAGTGTTTGGACAGCCCCCTACGAGCAGTACTTC. Protein sequence: CASSVWTAPYEQYF.

The V call is TRBV11-1, the J call TRBJ1-1, with a weak D call TRBD1 (6 bases). Trimming cost V 4 bases and J 5 bases, with 20 bases left between them. CDR1 and CDR2 from the germline V gene are SGHAT and FQDESV (reference sequence). The CDR3 length is 16 residues. The CDR3 spells CASSSQNPGVRTEAFF. In nucleotides, the CDR3 is TGTGCCAGCAGCTCGCAAAATCCAGGGGTCCGGACTGAAGCTTTCTTT.

This clonotype was counted between two and nine times. A much bigger clone sits one base away, suggesting this may be a read error. CDR3 sequence: CASNQREDSYNEQFF. The DNA for the CDR3 is TGTGCCAGCAACCAGCGGGAGGACTCCTACAATGAGCAGTTCTTC. V is TRBV12-3 or TRBV12-4 and J is TRBJ2-1; 9 bases align to TRBD2. J lost 0 bases, V lost 7 bases, and 4 bases had no gene match. CDR3 length: 15 amino acids.

Ten or more counts support this clonotype. CDR3: CSVGGTSSPETQYF. Written as DNA, the CDR3 is TGCAGCGTCGGAGGGACTAGCAGCCCAGAGACCCAGTACTTC. V and J are TRBV29-1 and TRBJ2-5; 9 bases agree with TRBD2. The trim removed 6 bases at V and 4 bases at J, leaving 9 bases unmatched. From germline, CDR1 is SQVTM and CDR2 ANQGSEA. The CDR3 runs to 14 residues.

The chain employs TRBV29-1 and TRBJ2-3; D gene uncertain. This CDR3 is built from 11 residues. The V end was cut by 7 bases, the J end by 2 bases, with 7 bases between. The germline V gene encodes CDR1 SQVTM and CDR2 ANQGSEA. In nucleotides, the CDR3 is TGCAGCGCCTCTTACACAGATACGCAGTATTTT. It specifies CSASYTDTQYF.

Notes on this clonotype: This sequence may be a read error, since a much larger clone differs from it by one base. This chain uses TRBV29-1 with TRBJ2-3; D is possibly TRBD1 (5 bases). This CDR3 is 13 amino acids long. The germline CDR1 and CDR2 sequences are SQVTM and ANQGSEA. V lost 3 bases and J 5 bases, leaving 12 bases between the germline ends. This CDR3 reads CSVEDMGVDTQYF. In DNA, the CDR3 is TGCAGCGTTGAGGACATGGGTGTAGATACGCAGTATTTT.

As concerns this clonotype: This may be a read error: a much more frequent sequence differs by one nucleotide. The chain couples TRBV29-1 to TRBJ1-2, with D unclear. This CDR3 has 15 residues. The V end was cut by 4 bases, the J end by 6 bases, with 21 bases between. In germline, CDR1 is SQVTM, CDR2 ANQGSEA. CDR3 DNA: TGCAGCGTTGTGGTAAAAGGGTTCGTGAACCATGGCTACACCTTC. Its protein is CSVVVKGFVNHGYTF.

This clonotype was detected many times. The chain has TRBV28 and TRBJ2-7; 10 nucleotides agree with TRBD2. V gave up 4 bases and J gave up 7 bases; unmatched junction bases: 10. The CDR3 contains 15 residues. Germline V CDR1 and CDR2: MDHEN, SYDVKM. This CDR3 is CASSSRTSGIGEQYF. Written as DNA, the CDR3 is TGTGCCAGCAGTTCCCGGACTAGCGGTATCGGAGAGCAGTACTTC.

Only one count was recorded for this clonotype. Since the CDR3 does not end with the conserved phenylalanine or tryptophan, this likely comes from a read error. The DNA is omitted, as the CDR3 cannot be located on it reliably, and the CDR3 follows TCRdb's listing. The CDR3 sequence is CSVDTEYVDELYL. This chain joins TRBV29-1 and TRBJ2-7. Inclusive of both ends, the CDR3 amounts to 13 amino acids. Germline V gene data show CDR1 as SQVTM and CDR2 as ANQGSEA.

This sequence joins TRBV25-1 and TRBJ2-7; 13 bases align to TRBD2. V lost 9 bases and J lost 3; bases outside the gene matches: 5. The germline V gene has CDR1 MGHDK and CDR2 SYGVNS. The length of the CDR3 is 14 residues. CDR3 in amino acids: CASQLAGGVYEQYF. The DNA of the CDR3 is TGTGCCAGTCAACTAGCGGGGGGGGTCTACGAGCAGTACTTC.

The chain uses TRBV10-3 and TRBJ2-5; 7 nucleotides align to TRBD2. The J segment lost 5 bases and the V segment lost 10 bases, leaving 13 bases of the junction unmatched. The CDR3 loop spans 14 amino acids. CDR1 ENHRY and CDR2 SYGVKD come from the germline V gene. The CDR3 DNA sequence: TGTGCCACCGTGCCAGGACTAGTGGTGGAGACCCAGTACTTC. Translating gives CATVPGLVVETQYF.

Comment on this clonotype: The junction departs from germline at one end; a sequencing error may be responsible. The chain recombines TRBV6-5 with TRBJ2-6; 10 bases align to TRBD1. Germline CDR1 MNHEY, CDR2 SVGAGI. The CDR3 sequence is 18 residues long. The CDR3 is CASTHRGQGIGGANVLAF. In DNA form, the CDR3 reads TGTGCCAGCACCCACCGGGGACAGGGGATTGGTGGGGCCAACGTCCTTGCTTTC.

About this clonotype itself: At one of its ends the junction is not consistent with the germline gene, which may arise from a read error. This sequence joins TRBV6-2 or TRBV6-3 and TRBJ2-1; 7 bases are a match to TRBD2. This CDR3 comprises 15 residues. Germline values: CDR1 MNHEY, CDR2 SVGEGT. CDR3 amino acids: CASSHSGLFYNEQLF. The CDR3 DNA reads as TGTGCCAGTAGTCATTCGGGACTATTCTACAATGAGCAGCTCTTC.

The chain employs TRBV6-2 or TRBV6-3 and TRBJ2-3; TRBD1 matches at 8 bases. Unmatched junction bases numbered 11, after V lost 10 bases and J lost 5 bases. Per germline, CDR1 MNHEY and CDR2 SVGEGT. The CDR3 is 14 amino acids. CDR3 DNA: TGTGCCATTGGGCCGATAACAGGGGGAGATACGCAGTATTTT. The encoded protein is CAIGPITGGDTQYF.